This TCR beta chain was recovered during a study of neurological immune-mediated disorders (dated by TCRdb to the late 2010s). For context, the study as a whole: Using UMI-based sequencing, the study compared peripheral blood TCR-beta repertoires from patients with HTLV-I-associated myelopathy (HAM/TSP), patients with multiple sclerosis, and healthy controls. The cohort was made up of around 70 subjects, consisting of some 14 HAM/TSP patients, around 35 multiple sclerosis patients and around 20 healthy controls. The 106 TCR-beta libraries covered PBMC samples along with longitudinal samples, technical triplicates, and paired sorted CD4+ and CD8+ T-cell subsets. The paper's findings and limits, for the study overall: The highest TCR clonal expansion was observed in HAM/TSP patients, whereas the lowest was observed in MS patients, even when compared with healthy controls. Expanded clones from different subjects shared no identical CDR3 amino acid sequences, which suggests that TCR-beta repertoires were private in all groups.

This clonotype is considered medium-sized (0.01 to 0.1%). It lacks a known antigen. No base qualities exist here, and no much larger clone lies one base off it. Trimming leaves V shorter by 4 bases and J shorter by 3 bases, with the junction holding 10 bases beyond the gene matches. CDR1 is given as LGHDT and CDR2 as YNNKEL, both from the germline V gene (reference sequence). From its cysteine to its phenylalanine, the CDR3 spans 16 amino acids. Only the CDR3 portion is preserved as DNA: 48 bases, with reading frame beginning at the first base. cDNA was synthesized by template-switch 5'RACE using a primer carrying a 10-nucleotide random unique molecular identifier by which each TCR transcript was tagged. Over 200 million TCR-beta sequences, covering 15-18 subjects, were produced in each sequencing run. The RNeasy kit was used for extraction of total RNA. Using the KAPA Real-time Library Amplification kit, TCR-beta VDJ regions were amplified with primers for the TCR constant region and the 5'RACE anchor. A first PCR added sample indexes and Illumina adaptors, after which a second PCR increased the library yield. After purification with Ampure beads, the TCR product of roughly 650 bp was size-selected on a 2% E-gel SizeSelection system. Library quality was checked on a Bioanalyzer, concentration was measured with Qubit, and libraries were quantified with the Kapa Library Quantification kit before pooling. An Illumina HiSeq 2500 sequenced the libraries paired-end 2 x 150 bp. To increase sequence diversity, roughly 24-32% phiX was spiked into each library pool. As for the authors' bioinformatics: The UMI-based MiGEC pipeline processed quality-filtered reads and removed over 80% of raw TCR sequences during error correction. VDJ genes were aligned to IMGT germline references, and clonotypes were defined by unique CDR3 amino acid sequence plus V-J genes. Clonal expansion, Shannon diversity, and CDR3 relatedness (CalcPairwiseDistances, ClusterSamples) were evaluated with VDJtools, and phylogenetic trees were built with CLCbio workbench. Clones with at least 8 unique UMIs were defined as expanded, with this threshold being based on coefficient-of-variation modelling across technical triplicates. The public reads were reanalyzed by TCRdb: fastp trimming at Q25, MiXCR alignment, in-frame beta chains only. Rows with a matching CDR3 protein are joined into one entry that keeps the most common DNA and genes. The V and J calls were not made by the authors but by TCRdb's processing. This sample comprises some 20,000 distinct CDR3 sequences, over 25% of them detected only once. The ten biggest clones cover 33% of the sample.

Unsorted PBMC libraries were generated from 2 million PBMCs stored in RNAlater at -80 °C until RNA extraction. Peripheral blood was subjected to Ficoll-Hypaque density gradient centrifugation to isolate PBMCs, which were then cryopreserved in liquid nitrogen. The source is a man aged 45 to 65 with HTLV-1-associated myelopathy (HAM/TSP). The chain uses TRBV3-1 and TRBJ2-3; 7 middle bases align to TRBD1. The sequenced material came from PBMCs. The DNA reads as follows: TGTGCCAGCAGCCCAGCCGGGACAGAGGTAACAGATACGCAGTATTTT. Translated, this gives CASSPAGTEVTDTQYF.